Below, one T cell receptor beta chain is given with its context. This specimen belongs to a study of CD8 T cells in Susac syndrome. Germline assignment: CDR1 MNHEY and CDR2 SMNVEV (reference sequence). The CDR3 is made up of 13 amino acids. With V trimmed by 5 bases and J by 10 bases, 10 bases remained unmatched. After extraction with the RNeasy kit, 0.5 to 1 ug of the RNA was reverse transcribed using random hexamers. Amplification of TCR beta CDR3 used immunoSEQ multiplex PCR across 54 Vbeta and 13 Jbeta. MiXCR was run by TCRdb on the immunoSEQ multiplex PCR reads, yielding one entry per CDR3 protein. The data show some 180,000 distinct CDR3 sequences, around 94% seen once.

The receptor comes from a human donor with Susac syndrome. This chain connects TRBV27 to TRBJ1-1; 7 bases line up with TRBD1. Sequences were obtained from CD4+ T cells from PBMCs. In nucleotides, the CDR3 is TGTGCCAGCAGTGCCTCTCCACAGGGGATAGCTTTCTTT. The encoded protein is CASSASPQGIAFF.